Listed below are T cell receptor beta chains from one sample, sequenced in a study of blood T cells in healthy people across ages. One entry per CDR3 protein results from TCRdb running MiXCR on the 5' RACE reads. The sample holds hundreds of thousands of distinct CDR3 sequences, around 43% seen once. Material: blood. Receptors were obtained from a man aged 60 to 75 in good health. Each CDR3 is given with its conserved first and last residue. Fields, in order: clone size, J gene, D gene, V gene, CDR3 protein, CDR3 DNA. A D gene is named only where the DNA matches it firmly. Some rows have no size entry. The others give once, few or many, or a class for an expanded clone.

- | TRBJ2-7 | - | TRBV6-6 | CASSPRTGGSPYEQYF | TGTGCCAGCAGTCCGCGTACGGGCGGTTCTCCCTACGAGCAGTACTTC
- | TRBJ2-1 | - | TRBV30 | CAWSVEPGVDEQFF | TGTGCCTGGAGTGTAGAACCAGGAGTAGATGAGCAGTTCTTC
- | TRBJ2-5 | - | TRBV4-3 | CASSQGQKGNEQYF | TGCGCCAGCAGCCAGGGGCAAAAGGGCAATGAGCAGTACTTC
few | TRBJ1-2 | - | TRBV7-9 | CASSSHVGRDYGYTF | TGTGCCAGCAGCTCGCACGTTGGACGAGACTATGGCTACACCTTC
- | TRBJ1-1 | - | TRBV7-9 | CASSPKGGRTNTEAFF | TGTGCCAGCAGCCCGAAAGGGGGTAGGACGAACACTGAAGCTTTCTTT
- | TRBJ2-5 | - | TRBV7-2 | CASSLDGLVGRGKGEQYF | TGTGCCAGCAGCTTAGATGGTCTCGTAGGAAGGGGGAAGGGGGAGCAGTACTTC
few | TRBJ2-1 | TRBD2 | TRBV7-2 | CASSLGTSGGTRYEQFF | TGTGCCAGCAGCTTAGGGACTAGCGGGGGGACAAGGTATGAGCAGTTCTTC
- | TRBJ2-3 | - | TRBV4-1 | CASTSLTGARADTQYF | TGCGCCAGCACCTCCCTAACGGGGGCGCGGGCGGATACGCAGTATTTT
- | TRBJ2-1 | - | TRBV7-7 | CASSLEIGLSHEQFF | TGTGCCAGCAGCTTAGAGATTGGACTATCTCATGAGCAGTTCTTC
few | TRBJ2-6 | - | TRBV7-9 | CASSLGQHSGANVLTF | TGTGCCAGCAGCTTAGGGCAGCACTCTGGGGCCAACGTCCTGACTTTC
few | TRBJ2-1 | - | TRBV7-2 | CASSSLGRRGYNEQFF | TGTGCCAGCAGCTCCCTCGGGCGGCGGGGTTACAATGAGCAGTTCTTC
- | TRBJ2-5 | TRBD1 | TRBV5-1 | CASSFILSRAPGQGEETQYF | TGCGCCAGCAGCTTCATCTTGTCACGCGCCCCGGGACAGGGGGAAGAGACCCAGTACTTC
- | TRBJ2-1 | TRBD1 | TRBV10-3 | CAISERTGDSYNEQFF | TGTGCCATCAGTGAGAGAACAGGGGATTCCTACAATGAGCAGTTCTTC
- | TRBJ1-6 | TRBD1 | TRBV6-2/TRBV6-3 | CASRGQPNSPLHF | TGTGCCAGCAGGGGACAGCCTAATTCACCCCTCCACTTT
- | TRBJ2-1 | - | TRBV12-3/TRBV12-4 | CASTIGGSSYNEQFF | TGTGCCAGCACCATCGGGGGAAGCTCCTACAATGAGCAGTTCTTC
- | TRBJ2-5 | - | TRBV7-3 | CASSLTGYETQYF | TGTGCCAGCAGCTTAACAGGGTACGAGACCCAGTACTTC
few | TRBJ2-6 | TRBD2 | TRBV4-3 | CASSQERQRGYSGANVLTF | TGCGCCAGCAGCCAAGAACGCCAGCGGGGGTACTCTGGGGCCAACGTCCTGACTTTC
- | TRBJ2-1 | TRBD2 | TRBV4-3 | CASSRGTSGVTSGNEQFF | TGCGCCAGCAGCCGAGGGACTAGCGGGGTCACAAGCGGGAATGAGCAGTTCTTC
- | TRBJ2-1 | TRBD1 | TRBV2 | CASSTGLVSNEQFF | TGTGCCAGCTCGACAGGGCTAGTATCCAATGAGCAGTTCTTC
few | TRBJ2-1 | TRBD2 | TRBV11-1 | CASSLSPTSGVHEQFF | TGTGCCAGCAGCTTAAGCCCGACTAGCGGGGTTCATGAGCAGTTCTTC
- | TRBJ2-7 | - | TRBV6-1 | CASTPRITYEQYF | TGTGCCAGCACCCCTCGGATTACCTACGAGCAGTACTTC
few | TRBJ1-6 | - | TRBV7-2 | CASCRHDQGVDSPLHF | TGTGCCAGTTGCCGACATGATCAGGGAGTGGATTCACCCCTCCACTTT
- | TRBJ1-2 | - | TRBV7-9 | CASSLNRDVRMSNYGYTF | TGTGCCAGCAGCCTAAATAGGGACGTAAGAATGTCTAACTATGGCTACACCTTC